The rows below give T cell receptor beta chains drawn from one sample of a study of shared clonotypes between healthy human individuals. Sequencing was performed with immunoSEQ multiplex PCR; in TCRdb, only in-frame clones are kept and a portion is missing. The sample yields some 2.3 million clones, more than 85% seen once. Specimen: naive CD4+ T cells from PBMCs. Every receptor here comes from a man younger than 35 in good health. Some clones in this sample may be carry-over from other donors' samples. Both conserved end residues are part of each CDR3. A D gene is named only where the DNA matches it firmly. Rows may omit the clone size; those that give it use once, few, many or a size class.

TRBJ1-2	-	-	TRBV5-1	TGCGCCAGCAGCTTGGGGACCTTGCCTAACTATGGCTACACCTTC	CASSLGTLPNYGYTF
TRBJ1-1	TRBD1	-	TRBV7-9	TGTGCCAGCAGCTTAAGGGACAGGGGGCAAGCTTTCTTT	CASSLRDRGQAFF
TRBJ1-2	TRBD1	-	TRBV28	TGTGCCAGCAGGGTTCCACAGGGGGTGGGGGATGATGGCTACACCTTC	CASRVPQGVGDDGYTF
TRBJ2-7	TRBD2	-	TRBV29-1	TGCAGCGTTGAAACTAGCGGGAGGACGACCTACGAGCAGTACTTC	CSVETSGRTTYEQYF
TRBJ1-2	-	-	TRBV5-4	TGTGCCAGCAGCCAATGGCGTATTCACTATGGCTACACCTTC	CASSQWRIHYGYTF
TRBJ2-1	-	-	TRBV30	TGTGCCTGGAGTGTACCCTACAATGAGCAGTTCTTC	CAWSVPYNEQFF
TRBJ1-1	-	-	TRBV4-1	TGCGCCAGCAGCCAACCCCGATCTGGGACTGAAGCTTTCTTT	CASSQPRSGTEAFF
TRBJ1-3	-	-	TRBV6-1	TGTGCCAGCAGTGGGCGACTCGACCTCAGAACTGGAAACACCATATATTTT	CASSGRLDLRTGNTIYF
TRBJ1-2	-	once	TRBV28	TGTGCCAGCACGATTAAGGGGTATGGCTACACCTTC	CASTIKGYGYTF
TRBJ1-4	-	-	TRBV5-1	TGCGCCAGCAGCTTGGTACTGGGTGGTGAAAAACTGTTTTTT	CASSLVLGGEKLFF
TRBJ2-6	TRBD1	-	TRBV18	TGTGCCAGCTCACCAGCACAGGGGGTGATGACTGGGGCCAACGTCCTGACTTTC	CASSPAQGVMTGANVLTF
TRBJ2-3	-	-	TRBV11-3	TGTGCCAGCAGCTTAGGCTTCCAAATCACAGATACGCAGTATTTT	CASSLGFQITDTQYF
TRBJ1-1	-	-	TRBV7-6	TGTGCCAGCAGCCCTAGAGTTCTGGGACAAAGAAACACTGAAGCTTTCTTT	CASSPRVLGQRNTEAFF
TRBJ2-7	TRBD2	-	TRBV7-9	TGTGCCAGCAGCCCCGGGACTAGCGGGAGATACGAGCAGTACTTC	CASSPGTSGRYEQYF
TRBJ1-1	-	few	TRBV29-1	TGCAGCGTTTTACAGGCCACTGAAGCTTTCTTT	CSVLQATEAFF
TRBJ2-1	TRBD2	-	TRBV6-1	TGTGCCAGCAGTGAATCGAGCGGGGGTTGGAATGAGCAGTTCTTC	CASSESSGGWNEQFF
TRBJ2-1	-	once	TRBV29-1	TGCGGAGGGGGGCGGACTAATGCTGATGAGCAGTTCTTC	CGGGRTNADEQFF
TRBJ2-7	-	-	TRBV5-1	TGCGCCAGCAGTCCTGGGGGCGAGCAGTACTTC	CASSPGGEQYF
TRBJ2-7	TRBD2	-	TRBV19	TGTGCCAGTAGTCCCCCAGGGTCTAGCGGGAACTACGAGCAGTACTTC	CASSPPGSSGNYEQYF
TRBJ1-1	-	-	TRBV27	TGTGCCAGCAGCCCCCCCCGGGTCCTTTTCGGAGCTGAAGCTTTCTTT	CASSPPRVLFGAEAFF
TRBJ2-7	-	-	TRBV6-1	TGTGCCAGCAGTAAAAGGGACACTAGGTCCTACGAGCAGTACTTC	CASSKRDTRSYEQYF
TRBJ2-4	-	-	TRBV18	TGTGCCAGCTCATCCGATATCCTTGGAAACATTCAGTACTTC	CASSSDILGNIQYF
TRBJ2-3	-	-	TRBV5-1	TGCGCCAGCAGCTTGACAGACTTTAGCACAGATACGCAGTATTTT	CASSLTDFSTDTQYF
TRBJ2-1	TRBD1	-	TRBV11-2	TGTGCCAGCAGCCCGCTGACAGGGCTCTCCTACAATGAGCAGTTCTTC	CASSPLTGLSYNEQFF
TRBJ1-3	-	-	TRBV9	TGTGCCAGCAGCCGAGTGGGGGCGCTGGGAAACACCATATATTTT	CASSRVGALGNTIYF
TRBJ1-1	TRBD1	-	TRBV28	TGTGCCAGCAGTTCCCTAAGACAGGGCGCGTACACTGAAGCTTTCTTT	CASSSLRQGAYTEAFF
TRBJ2-7	-	-	TRBV7-3	TGTGCCAGCAGCTCGACAGATGTTGGGGAGCAGTACTTC	CASSSTDVGEQYF
TRBJ2-1	-	-	TRBV11-3	TGTGCCAGCAGCTTAGGGACAGCCTACAATGAGCAGTTCTTC	CASSLGTAYNEQFF
TRBJ2-3	-	-	TRBV29-1	TGCAGCGCCCAGGCGGTCGGACCCACAGATACGCAGTATTTT	CSAQAVGPTDTQYF
TRBJ2-1	TRBD2	-	TRBV7-9	TGTGCCAGCAGCTTAGTAGCGGGAGGAATCTATGAGCAGTTCTTC	CASSLVAGGIYEQFF
TRBJ2-2	TRBD1	-	TRBV19	TGTGCCAGTAGTAGCCTTGGGACAGCGAACACCGGGGAGCTGTTTTTT	CASSSLGTANTGELFF
TRBJ1-3	-	-	TRBV28	TGTGCCAGCGCCGGCGGGGGGGTACTCGTCTCTGGAAACACCATATATTTT	CASAGGGVLVSGNTIYF
TRBJ2-3	-	once	TRBV12-2	TGTGCAAGTCGCTTAGTAGATCGAGAAAGACTAGCGGGGGGCACAGATACGCAGTATTTT	CASRLVDRERLAGGTDTQYF
TRBJ1-2	-	-	TRBV5-1	TGCGCCAGCAGAGTTACCCAAAACGTCAATGAGGGCTACACCTTC	CASRVTQNVNEGYTF
TRBJ2-4	TRBD2	-	TRBV7-2	TGTGCCAGCAGCCCCCTGGCCAGCGGGAGTACCAAAAACATTCAGTACTTC	CASSPLASGSTKNIQYF
TRBJ2-3	TRBD2	-	TRBV6-1	TGTGCCAGCACCTTGCAGCGGGACACAGATACGCAGTATTTT	CASTLQRDTDTQYF
TRBJ1-1	TRBD1	-	TRBV7-3	TGTGCCAGCAGCCCTACAGGGGATCACACTGAAGCTTTCTTT	CASSPTGDHTEAFF
TRBJ2-6	-	-	TRBV6-5	TGTGCCAGCAGTTACGTCCCCCGGGTTGGGGCCAACGTCCTGACTTTC	CASSYVPRVGANVLTF
TRBJ2-2	TRBD2	-	TRBV28	TGTGCCAGCCTAGCGGGAGGGGGCACCGGGGAGCTGTTTTTT	CASLAGGGTGELFF
TRBJ2-1	-	-	TRBV4-3	TGCGCCAGCAGCCAAAGGGGGGGTGAGCAGTTCTTC	CASSQRGGEQFF
TRBJ2-5	-	-	TRBV28	TGTGCCAGCAGTTATACAGAGACCCAGTACTTC	CASSYTETQYF
TRBJ2-7	TRBD1	-	TRBV27	TGTGCCAGCAGTCGAGGACAGGTCTACGAGCAGTACTTC	CASSRGQVYEQYF
TRBJ2-6	-	-	TRBV28	TGTGCCAGCAGTTTTAAGGGTCTCAAAACTGGGGCCAACGTCCTGACTTTC	CASSFKGLKTGANVLTF
TRBJ2-3	TRBD2	-	TRBV5-1	TGCGCCAGCAGCGGCACCCTAGCGGGAGTAGATTCGGATACGCAGTATTTT	CASSGTLAGVDSDTQYF
TRBJ2-2	TRBD2	-	TRBV4-1	TGCGCCAGCAGCCAACTAGCGGGAGGCGCGGGTTGGACCGGGGAGCTGTTTTTT	CASSQLAGGAGWTGELFF
TRBJ2-1	-	-	TRBV29-1	TGCAGCGTTGAGAGTGGCAGCAATGAGCAGTTCTTC	CSVESGSNEQFF
TRBJ2-4	TRBD2	-	TRBV18	TGTGCCAGCTCCCGCTCCGGGACTAGCGGGACGAAAAACATTCAGTACTTC	CASSRSGTSGTKNIQYF
TRBJ2-3	TRBD2	-	TRBV19	TGTGCCAGTAGTATTTGGGCTTTTGGAAGCGGGAGGCCATCTGTTACAGATACGCAGTATTTT	CASSIWAFGSGRPSVTDTQYF
TRBJ2-1	TRBD1	-	TRBV2	TGTGCCAGCAGTTATTCCCGGACAGGGGCCAATGAGCAGTTCTTC	CASSYSRTGANEQFF
TRBJ1-2	-	-	TRBV7-2	TGTGCCAGCAGCTTTGAAACAACTGACGGGGTCCCGTTGGGCTATGGCTACACCTTC	CASSFETTDGVPLGYGYTF
TRBJ2-2	TRBD2	-	TRBV6-6	TGTGCCAGCAGTTCGAGGCGGGAGCGGAACACCGGGGAGCTGTTTTTT	CASSSRRERNTGELFF
TRBJ1-2	TRBD1	-	TRBV18	TGTGCCAGCTCTCCCACGACCGGGACAGACCTTGATGGCTACACCTTC	CASSPTTGTDLDGYTF
TRBJ1-1	-	-	TRBV14	TGTGCCAGCAGCCAAGGGACAGTCCGCATGAACACTGAAGCTTTCTTT	CASSQGTVRMNTEAFF
TRBJ2-1	-	-	TRBV5-1	TGCGCCAGCAGCCCTGATGGGGCACGTCCCTACAATGAGCAGTTCTTC	CASSPDGARPYNEQFF
TRBJ2-5	-	-	TRBV21-1	TGTGCCAGCAGCAAATTGGGACTAGCGGGATATGGAGAGACCCAGTACTTC	CASSKLGLAGYGETQYF
TRBJ2-7	TRBD2	-	TRBV5-1	TGCGCCAGCAAACTAGCGATGAGCTCCTACGAGCAGTACTTC	CASKLAMSSYEQYF
TRBJ1-2	-	-	TRBV4-3	TGCGCCAGCAGTCTACTCCCCTCGGGCGGCTACACCTTC	CASSLLPSGGYTF
TRBJ2-1	-	once	TRBV6-1	TGTGCCAGCAGTGAAGCGGTGGCGCACGCGGCCAATGAGCAGTTCTTC	CASSEAVAHAANEQFF
TRBJ1-3	-	-	TRBV28	TGTGCCACCAAGACAGGCTCTGGAAACACCATATATTTT	CATKTGSGNTIYF